Below, 17 T cell receptor beta chains from the same sample are listed, as sequenced in a study of cytomegalovirus exposure and HLA in healthy donors. PCR primers comprised 60 Vbeta and 13 Jbeta primers. Data came from immunoSEQ multiplex PCR; TCRdb stores just in-frame clones and leaves some out. The sample contains 100,000 or so clones, approximately 82% of which appear only once. Input material: PBMCs. The receptors were sampled from a man aged 40-49 years in good health and CMV-seropositive.

The chain recombines TRBV11-2 with TRBJ2-4, with 9 nucleotides matching TRBD1. With V trimmed by 4 bases and J by 7 bases, 8 bases remained unmatched. This CDR3 region has 15 residues. Germline V gene data show CDR1 as SGHAT and CDR2 as FQNNGV. CDR3 coding DNA: TGTGCCAGCAGCTACCCGACAGGGGGAACGAACATTCAGTACTTC. It translates to CASSYPTGGTNIQYF.

This clone has more than one count but fewer than ten. The V call is TRBV2, the J call TRBJ1-1; tentatively, D is TRBD1 (6 bases). The V and J ends lost 8 bases and 0 bases respectively, with 13 bases between them. This CDR3 comprises 14 residues. Germline CDR1 and CDR2: SNHLY and FYNNEI. CDR3 DNA: TGTGCCAGCCGCGGGGGGGGCCTGAACACTGAAGCTTTCTTT. Amino acids: CASRGGGLNTEAFF.

This clone was counted a few times. This rearrangement joins TRBV28 to TRBJ2-7; D remains ambiguous. Germline CDR1 and CDR2: MDHEN and SYDVKM. Trimming removed 4 bases at V and 0 bases at J, with 13 bases between. The CDR3 runs 15 residues. CDR3 DNA sequence: TGTGCCAGCAGTTCACACAACATTGGCTCCTACGAGCAGTACTTC. It is translated as CASSSHNIGSYEQYF.

V gene TRBV6-1 combines with J gene TRBJ1-1; D perhaps matches TRBD1 (6 bases). CDR1 MNHNS and CDR2 SASEGT come from the germline V gene. The CDR3 is made up of 14 amino acids. V lost 6 bases and J lost 0, with 11 bases in between. CDR3 DNA: TGTGCCAGCAGCCACCGGACAGTGAACACTGAAGCTTTCTTT. Its translation is CASSHRTVNTEAFF.

The rearrangement joins TRBV6-6 to TRBJ1-1; 9 bases align to TRBD1. V was clipped by 5 bases and J by 4 bases; unmatched bases: 5. CDR1 MNHNY and CDR2 SVGAGI come from the germline V gene (reference sequence). The CDR3 length is 14 residues. In nucleotides, the CDR3 is TGTGCCAGCAGTCAACAGGGGGCGCGCACTGAAGCTTTCTTT. This sequence encodes CASSQQGARTEAFF.

The chain links TRBV30 to TRBJ1-1; 10 bases agree with TRBD1. The CDR3 contains 17 residues. V dropped 1 base and J dropped 11; count of bases not matched to a gene: 19. Germline values: CDR1 GTSNPN, CDR2 SVGIG (reference sequence). The CDR3 sequence is CAWSAPRAGQGRVRAFF. The CDR3 region has the DNA TGTGCCTGGAGTGCCCCGCGCGCGGGACAGGGGAGGGTGCGCGCTTTCTTT.

This rearrangement joins TRBV9 to TRBJ2-3; TRBD2 agrees at 9 bases. The V gene's germline CDR1 is SGDLS and CDR2 YYNGEE. The CDR3 loop spans 18 amino acids. J gave up 0 bases and V 7 bases, and 15 bases lay outside the gene matches. CDR3 in amino acids: CASLLRGGIAFSTDTQYF. The DNA for the CDR3 is TGTGCCAGCCTCTTGCGGGGGGGTATAGCCTTTAGCACAGATACGCAGTATTTT.

The rearrangement joins TRBV19 to TRBJ1-4, with D uncertain. Germline CDR1 LNHDA, CDR2 SQIVND (reference sequence). The CDR3 spans 15 residues. V lost 3 bases to trimming and J lost 5 bases, with 13 bases between them. The CDR3 sequence is CASSIGAGLNEKLFF. CDR3 DNA sequence: TGTGCCAGTAGTATTGGCGCCGGACTCAATGAAAAACTGTTTTTT.

This clone was counted only a few times. The V gene is TRBV5-1, the J gene TRBJ1-1; 11 bases are a match to TRBD1. CDR3 length equals 17 residues. V lost 4 bases, J lost 1 base, and 9 bases stayed unmatched. Germline values: CDR1 SGHRS, CDR2 YFSETQ. The DNA of the CDR3 is TGCGCCAGCAGCCCCAACCTGGGACAGGGGGGGAACACTGAAGCTTTCTTT. It codes for CASSPNLGQGGNTEAFF.

The chain is built from TRBV11-2 and TRBJ2-5; 9 bases are a match to TRBD2. V was pared by 4 bases and J by 4 bases, with 7 bases of the junction left unmatched. Germline values: CDR1 SGHAT, CDR2 FQNNGV. This CDR3 is 15 amino acids long. CDR3 amino acids: CASSSISGGGETQYF. The CDR3 region has the DNA TGTGCCAGCAGCTCGATTAGCGGGGGAGGAGAGACCCAGTACTTC.

This clone was observed a single time. The V call is TRBV2, the J call TRBJ2-7, with D perhaps TRBD1 (6 bases). Trimming left V 7 bases short and J 2 bases short, with 12 bases between. The CDR3 sequence is 13 residues long. The germline V gene has CDR1 SNHLY and CDR2 FYNNEI. CDR3 bases: TGTGCCAGCACCCCGGACAGACCCTACGAGCAGTACTTC. It is translated as CASTPDRPYEQYF.

With regard to this clone: One end of the junction is discordant with germline, which a read error may explain. The rearrangement joins TRBV6-1 to TRBJ2-6; TRBD1 matches at 7 bases. Germline values: CDR1 MNHNS, CDR2 SASEGT. CDR3 length equals 16 residues. CDR3 protein: CASSEGTGAGANGLTF. For the CDR3, the DNA is TGTGCCAGCAGTGAAGGAACAGGGGCTGGGGCCAACGGCCTGACTTTC.

The chain combines TRBV7-6 with TRBJ1-1; D not certain. Trimming removed 2 bases at V and 3 bases at J, with 10 bases between. The V gene's germline CDR1 is SGHVS and CDR2 FNYEAQ. The CDR3 covers 14 residues. The CDR3, as DNA: TGTGCCAGCAGCTTAAGAGGGCGGGACACTGAAGCTTTCTTT. Protein sequence: CASSLRGRDTEAFF.

The chain couples TRBV30 to TRBJ1-4; D unresolved. Germline assignment: CDR1 GTSNPN and CDR2 SVGIG (reference sequence). Trimming stripped 4 bases from V and 4 bases from J, with 13 bases between. There are 14 residues in the CDR3. The CDR3 region has the DNA TGTGCCTGGACCTATGGGCCGAGTAATGAAAAACTGTTTTTT. It encodes CAWTYGPSNEKLFF.

A word on this clone: This sample includes further DNA sequences coding for the same CDR3. The chain has TRBV28 and TRBJ2-6, with D perhaps TRBD1 (6 bases). The V end was cut by 3 bases, the J end by 2 bases, with 11 bases between. Germline CDR1 is MDHEN and CDR2 is SYDVKM. The CDR3 totals 16 residues. This CDR3 is CASSFVGAAGANVLTF. CDR3 nucleotides: TGTGCCAGCAGTTTTGTGGGGGCGGCTGGGGCCAACGTCCTGACTTTC.

This clone was observed a few times. The chain recombines TRBV7-2 with TRBJ1-5; no reliable D call. CDR3 size: 13 residues. The V gene's germline CDR1 is SGHTA and CDR2 FQGNSA. V was clipped by 1 base and J by 6 bases, with 7 bases between them. For the CDR3, the DNA is TGTGCCAGCAGCTTAGGTCCTGTTCAGCCCCAGCATTTT. It yields the protein CASSLGPVQPQHF. The full variable domain, its missing parts supplied by reference TRBV7-2 and TRBJ1-5, is GAGVSQSPSNKVTEKGKDVELRCDPISGHTALYWYRQSLGQGLEFLIYFQGNSAPDKSGLPSDRFSAERTGGSVSTLTIQRTQQEDSAVYLCASSLGPVQPQHFGDGTRLSIL.

This sequence joins TRBV27 and TRBJ1-3, with D unclear. The CDR3 totals 13 residues. The ends were cut back, 4 bases at V and 4 bases at J, with 8 bases in the middle. CDR1 MNHEY and CDR2 SMNVEV come from the germline V gene (reference sequence). The CDR3 loop is CASSWAKGNTIYF. CDR3 nucleotide sequence: TGTGCCAGCAGTTGGGCGAAAGGAAACACCATATATTTT.